Presented here are 14 T cell receptor beta chains from one specimen sequenced in a study of multiple sclerosis patients with progressive multifocal leukoencephalopathy. Documented time point: time of PML onset. The repertoire was sequenced with immunoSEQ multiplex PCR; TCRdb's copy has only in-frame clones and lacks some. Among more than 30,000 clones, approximately 86% were seen once, and the ten largest hold 5.7%. Material: PBMCs, obtained from a patient treated with natalizumab. The origin of the receptors is a middle-aged woman with progressive multifocal leukoencephalopathy.

The chain links TRBV2 to TRBJ1-1, with D tentatively TRBD1 (6 bases). Trimming pared 5 bases from V and 5 bases from J, leaving 15 bases between. CDR3 length equals 14 residues. The germline CDR1 and CDR2 sequences are SNHLY and FYNNEI. The CDR3 is CASSRRGSRTEAFF. The CDR3 bases are TGTGCCAGCAGTCGTAGGGGGTCGCGGACTGAAGCTTTCTTT.

V usage is TRBV7-2 and J usage is TRBJ2-2; a possible D gene is TRBD2 (6 bases). This CDR3 has 16 amino acids. Trimming removed 1 base at V and 1 base at J, with 10 bases between. Per the germline V gene, CDR1 is SGHTA and CDR2 is FQGNSA. Written as DNA, the CDR3 is TGTGCCAGCAGCTTAGTGAGCGGGTGGAACACCGGGGAGCTGTTTTTT. Translating it yields CASSLVSGWNTGELFF.

V is TRBV28 and J is TRBJ2-1; D is tentatively TRBD1 or TRBD2 (5 bases each). The length of the CDR3 is 13 residues. V shed 4 bases and J shed 13 bases, with 17 bases lying between them. Germline V lookup: CDR1 MDHEN, CDR2 SYDVKM. CDR3 region: CASSSGPGVDQFF. In DNA, the CDR3 is TGTGCCAGCAGTTCGGGACCCGGGGTGGATCAGTTCTTC. The variable domain in full, completed from reference TRBV28 and TRBJ2-1, reads DVKVTQSSRYLVKRTGEKVFLECVQDMDHENMFWYRQDPGLGLRLIYFSYDVKMKEKGDIPEGYSVSREKKERFSLILESASTNQTSMYLCASSSGPGVDQFFGPGTRLTVL.

This chain connects TRBV7-2 to TRBJ2-5; the D gene is possibly TRBD2 (5 bases). Trimming shortened V by 1 base and J by 3 bases, and 9 bases separated the two germline ends. Germline loops: CDR1 SGHTA, CDR2 FQGNSA. This CDR3 has 14 residues. The CDR3 here is CASSLGGWKETQYF. The CDR3 nucleotides are TGTGCCAGCAGCTTAGGAGGGTGGAAAGAGACCCAGTACTTC.

V is TRBV27 and J is TRBJ2-3, with D unresolved. The CDR3 totals 13 residues. Looked up from germline, CDR1 is MNHEY and CDR2 is SMNVEV (reference sequence). With 5 bases removed from V and 8 bases from J, the gap between germline ends came to 14 bases. In DNA, the CDR3 is TGTGCCAGCAGTCCACGGGTTCCGGGTACGCAGTATTTT. Protein: CASSPRVPGTQYF.

The CDR3 region is CASSLSGTGLTGELFF. In DNA form, the CDR3 reads TGTGCCAGCAGTTTATCCGGGACAGGGCTTACCGGGGAGCTGTTTTTT. The rearrangement uses TRBV28 and TRBJ1-3, with TRBD1 matching 9 bases. The assigned J gene may be wrong: the sequence end matches TRBJ2-2 better. Germline CDR1 and CDR2: MDHEN and SYDVKM. The CDR3 extends over 16 amino acids.

The chain combines TRBV14 with TRBJ1-1; 8 nucleotides match TRBD1. Germline V lookup: CDR1 SGHDN, CDR2 FVKESK. Losses at the gene ends were 3 bases for V and 4 bases for J; bases not matched to a gene: 10. This CDR3 is built from 16 residues. CDR3 in amino acids: CASSQNRGSQVTEAFF. DNA of the CDR3: TGTGCCAGCAGCCAGAACAGGGGGTCCCAGGTCACTGAAGCTTTCTTT. Complete variable domain (other parts from reference TRBV14 and TRBJ1-1): EAGVTQFPSHSVIEKGQTVTLRCDPISGHDNLYWYRRVMGKEIKFLLHFVKESKQDESGMPNNRFLAERTGGTYSTLKVQPAELEDSGVYFCASSQNRGSQVTEAFFGQGTRLTVV.

The gene calls are TRBV5-6 and TRBJ2-3; tentatively, D is TRBD1 (6 bases). V lost 4 bases to trimming and J lost 2 bases, with 17 bases between them. The CDR3 spans 16 residues. CDR1 is SGHDT, CDR2 YYEEEE, per germline. The CDR3 is CASSLGLVGATDTQYF. The CDR3 DNA follows: TGTGCCAGCAGCCTTGGGTTGGTGGGGGCCACAGATACGCAGTATTTT.

This clone appeared a few times. The chain combines TRBV14 with TRBJ1-1, with D maybe TRBD1 (6 bases). CDR1 is SGHDN, CDR2 FVKESK, per germline. The CDR3 extends over 14 amino acids. Trimming removed 0 bases at V and 6 bases at J, with 11 bases between. The chain's CDR3 is CASSQEQGSAEAFF. In DNA, the CDR3 is TGTGCCAGCAGCCAAGAGCAGGGGAGCGCTGAAGCTTTCTTT. The complete variable domain, with remaining parts taken from reference TRBV14 and TRBJ1-1, reads EAGVTQFPSHSVIEKGQTVTLRCDPISGHDNLYWYRRVMGKEIKFLLHFVKESKQDESGMPNNRFLAERTGGTYSTLKVQPAELEDSGVYFCASSQEQGSAEAFFGQGTRLTVV.

The count of this clone is one. This chain links TRBV19 with TRBJ1-1, with a tentative D call TRBD1 (5 bases). The CDR3 runs 14 residues. The germline CDR1 and CDR2 sequences are LNHDA and SQIVND (reference sequence). The V gene lost 8 bases and the J gene lost 5 bases, with 18 bases spanning the gap. The CDR3 DNA is TGTGCCAGTGGCTCGGGGGGGACGGGGACTGAAGCTTTCTTT. This codes for CASGSGGTGTEAFF.

This rearrangement joins TRBV29-1 to TRBJ1-1, with D maybe TRBD1 (5 bases). Per germline, CDR1 SQVTM and CDR2 ANQGSEA. Trimming removed 4 bases at V and 4 bases at J, with 10 bases between. The CDR3 covers 12 residues. As DNA, the CDR3 is TGCAGCGTTGCCCAGGGAAGCACTGAAGCTTTCTTT. The encoded protein is CSVAQGSTEAFF. Filled out from reference TRBV29-1 and TRBJ1-1, the complete variable domain reads SAVISQKPSRDICQRGTSLTIQCQVDSQVTMMFWYRQQPGQSLTLIATANQGSEATYESGFVIDKFPISRPNLTFSTLTVSNMSPEDSSIYLCSVAQGSTEAFFGQGTRLTVV.

The V gene is TRBV19, the J gene TRBJ2-1; D is ambiguous. CDR3 length equals 11 residues. V lost 1 base to trimming and J lost 9 bases, with 4 bases between them. Germline-derived CDR1 and CDR2 are LNHDA and SQIVND (reference sequence). In DNA form, the CDR3 reads TGTGCCAGTAGTATAGGGGGTGAGCAGTTCTTC. It codes for CASSIGGEQFF.

This clone was counted a few times. The chain recombines TRBV7-3 with TRBJ2-3, with D possibly being TRBD2 (6 bases). Trimming took off 2 bases at V and 3 bases at J, with 9 bases between the two ends. The germline V gene encodes CDR1 SGHTA and CDR2 FQGTGA. The CDR3 loop spans 14 amino acids. DNA of the CDR3: TGTGCCAGCAGCTTATGGGGGAGGACAGATACGCAGTATTTT. Its translation: CASSLWGRTDTQYF.

The CDR3 DNA sequence: TGTGCCACCAGCAGAGAGACAGGGGTGGGCAATGAGCAGTTCTTC. This codes for CATSRETGVGNEQFF. The chain joins TRBV15 to TRBJ2-1; 8 bases align to TRBD1. Germline V CDR1 and CDR2: LNHNV, YYDKDF (reference sequence). The CDR3 consists of 15 residues. After removal of 0 bases from V and 6 bases from J, the junction contained 4 bases not matched to a gene.